The rows below give T cell receptor beta chains drawn from one sample of a study of beta chain features in type 1 diabetes. Only in-frame clones appear in the TCRdb table, and some are missing; sequencing was by immunoSEQ multiplex PCR. The sample shows over 700,000 clones, roughly a sixth of them seen only once. Sequencing was performed on naive CD4+ T cells from blood. The source is a woman aged 18-29 years in good health. The CDR3 runs from the conserved cysteine through the conserved F or W. D genes are given only for firm matches. Clone size is not always given. Where it is, it says once, few, many or a class for expanded clones.

abundance | d_gene | j_gene | v_gene | CDR3nt | CDR3aa
few | NA | TRBJ2-3 | TRBV6-5 | TGTGCCATCAATGGGGTTAGCACAGATACGCAGTATTTT | CAINGVSTDTQYF
NA | NA | TRBJ2-6 | TRBV19 | TGTGCCCCCGGTGAGTGCATTTCCTCTGGGGCCAACGTCCTGACTTTC | CAPGECISSGANVLTF
NA | TRBD2 | TRBJ2-7 | TRBV4-1 | TGCGCCAGCAGCCAAGGACTAGCGGGAGCCTACGAGCAGTACTTC | CASSQGLAGAYEQYF
NA | TRBD1 | TRBJ2-1 | TRBV18 | TGTGCCAGCTCACGTGCTAGGACAGGGGCCAATGAGCAGTTCTTC | CASSRARTGANEQFF
NA | TRBD1 | TRBJ2-3 | TRBV28 | TGTGCCAGCAGTTTTCCTCGACAGGGGTTATTCACAGATACGCAGTATTTT | CASSFPRQGLFTDTQYF
few | NA | TRBJ1-2 | TRBV19 | TGTGCCAGTAACGGACTGGAACAGGAGTATGGCTACACCTTC | CASNGLEQEYGYTF
once | NA | TRBJ1-1 | TRBV28 | TGTGCCAGCAGTTTCCTCCGGGACACTGAAGCTTTCTTT | CASSFLRDTEAFF
few | NA | TRBJ2-7 | TRBV5-4 | TGTGCCAGCAGCTTGGCCATCGGTGATCGCGAGCAGTACTTC | CASSLAIGDREQYF
NA | NA | TRBJ2-5 | TRBV18 | TGTGCCAGCTCACTTAACAGACAAGAGACCCAGTACTTC | CASSLNRQETQYF
few | NA | TRBJ1-5 | TRBV6-5 | TGTGCCAGCAGTTACTGGGGCAATCAGCCCCAGCATTTT | CASSYWGNQPQHF
NA | TRBD2 | TRBJ2-3 | TRBV4-2 | TGTGCCAGCAGCCAAGAAATGGGGTCAATAGCGGGAAGGCTGACAGATACGCAGTATTTT | CASSQEMGSIAGRLTDTQYF
NA | NA | TRBJ1-2 | TRBV6-5 | TGTGCCAGCACCAGGGACATATACTATGGCTACACCTTC | CASTRDIYYGYTF
NA | NA | TRBJ2-3 | TRBV7-9 | TGTGCCAGCAGCGCCTATGCTCACAGGGCTGGAGATACGCAGTATTTT | CASSAYAHRAGDTQYF
NA | TRBD2 | TRBJ2-3 | TRBV11-2 | TGTGCCAGCAGCTTCGTAGCGGGACTCAGCACAGATACGCAGTATTTT | CASSFVAGLSTDTQYF
NA | NA | TRBJ2-3 | TRBV20-1 | TGCAGTGCAGAGCTGAGCACGCAGTATTTT | CSAELSTQYF
few | NA | TRBJ2-7 | TRBV9 | TGTGCCAGCAGCGATGATGTGGGGTCCTACGAGCAGTACTTC | CASSDDVGSYEQYF
NA | NA | TRBJ1-2 | TRBV28 | TGTGCCAGCAGTCCTCATAATCCCGGGTCCCGCTATGGCTACACCTTC | CASSPHNPGSRYGYTF
NA | NA | TRBJ2-7 | TRBV7-2 | TGCGCCAGCAGCCGTGAATTGGCTTCCTACGAGCAGTACTTC | CASSRELASYEQYF
NA | NA | TRBJ1-1 | TRBV7-9 | TGTGCCAGCAGCTTAGGAGGGGATACTGAAGCTTTCTTT | CASSLGGDTEAFF
NA | NA | TRBJ2-1 | TRBV7-3 | TGTGCCAGCAGCCCCGGAGGGGGATCCTACAATGAGCAGTTCTTC | CASSPGGGSYNEQFF
NA | TRBD1 | TRBJ2-1 | TRBV7-9 | TGTGCCAGCAGCTTGGGACAGAGCTACAATGAGCAGTTCTTC | CASSLGQSYNEQFF
few | NA | TRBJ2-1 | TRBV18 | TGTGCCAGCTCACCCTTAGGTGGGGGTCTTGTAAATGAGCAGTTCTTC | CASSPLGGGLVNEQFF
few | NA | TRBJ2-7 | TRBV5-4 | TGTGCCAGCAGCTTGTTCGGGACGGGGGAAAACTACGAGCAGTACTTC | CASSLFGTGENYEQYF
few | NA | TRBJ1-5 | TRBV9 | TGTGCCAGCAGCGTAGCTCCAGGGCGCAATCAGCCCCAGCATTTT | CASSVAPGRNQPQHF
few | NA | TRBJ1-1 | TRBV19 | TGTGCCAGTAGTATAGCAATGAGGGCTGAAGCTTTCTTT | CASSIAMRAEAFF
few | NA | TRBJ2-7 | TRBV7-9 | TGTGCCAGCAGCTTACCGGGTCGCCCTTACGAGCAGTACTTC | CASSLPGRPYEQYF
NA | NA | TRBJ2-3 | TRBV7-2 | TGTGCCAGCAGCTTAGCGGCTTATACGCAGTATTTT | CASSLAAYTQYF
few | NA | TRBJ1-2 | TRBV4-2 | TGTGCCAGCAGCCAAGATCGGGACACCACGTATGGCTACACCTTC | CASSQDRDTTYGYTF
NA | NA | TRBJ1-1 | TRBV5-6 | TGTGCCAGCAGCTTGGCACCCCTCAGCAGGGCTTTCTTT | CASSLAPLSRAFF
few | NA | TRBJ1-2 | TRBV6-1 | TGTGCCAGCAGTGATCCAGGCCCCTATGGCTACACCTTC | CASSDPGPYGYTF
NA | NA | TRBJ2-4 | TRBV20-1 | TGCAGTGCTAGCTTTTTAAACATTCAGTACTTC | CSASFLNIQYF
NA | NA | TRBJ2-5 | TRBV6-1 | TGTGCCAGCACACAAACAGGGCAGACCCAGTACTTC | CASTQTGQTQYF
NA | NA | TRBJ2-2 | TRBV7-9 | TGTGCCAGCAGTCGAGTGGAGGGATACACCGGGGAGCTGTTTTTT | CASSRVEGYTGELFF
NA | NA | TRBJ2-2 | TRBV4-2 | TGTGCCAGCAGCCAGTGGACGGCAGCTAACACCGGGGAGCTGTTTTTT | CASSQWTAANTGELFF
NA | TRBD2 | TRBJ2-1 | TRBV7-9 | TGTGCCAGCAGCTTAGGGGTTAGTAGCGGGAGTGGAGAGCAGTTCTTC | CASSLGVSSGSGEQFF
NA | TRBD2 | TRBJ2-5 | TRBV5-1 | TGCGCCAGCAGCTTGCAGGGACTAGCGGAGTCCCAGTACTTC | CASSLQGLAESQYF
NA | NA | TRBJ2-5 | TRBV2 | TGTGCCAGCAGTGAGGGATTAGGGACGCAAGAGACCCAGTACTTC | CASSEGLGTQETQYF
NA | TRBD1 | TRBJ1-1 | TRBV25-1 | TGTGCCAGCACCCTGACAGGGATGAACACTGAAGCTTTCTTT | CASTLTGMNTEAFF
few | TRBD2 | TRBJ2-1 | TRBV6-6 | TGTGCCAGCAGGGACAACTTAGGACTAGCGGGATTCTTC | CASRDNLGLAGFF
few | NA | TRBJ1-2 | TRBV25-1 | TGTGCCAGCAGTTCACAGGGTTACTATGGCTACACCTTC | CASSSQGYYGYTF
NA | TRBD1 | TRBJ2-1 | TRBV10-1 | TGCGCCAGCAGTGAGGGTCAGGGGGCTTTCAATGAGCAGTTCTTC | CASSEGQGAFNEQFF
few | NA | TRBJ1-4 | TRBV7-8 | TGTGCCAGCAGCTTATTAAACGTCCAGGAAAAACTGTTTTTT | CASSLLNVQEKLFF
few | TRBD1 | TRBJ2-5 | TRBV2 | TGTGCCAGCAGTGAAGTCTCAGGGCGCGGGACAGGGCCTCAAGAGACCCAGTACTTC | CASSEVSGRGTGPQETQYF
few | NA | TRBJ2-7 | TRBV29-1 | TGCAGCGTTGTCAAGAACAGGGATCATTACGAGCAGTACTTC | CSVVKNRDHYEQYF
few | TRBD1 | TRBJ1-3 | TRBV9 | TGTGCCAGCAGCGTAGGGGACAGGGTTTTTTCCATATATTTT | CASSVGDRVFSIYF
few | TRBD1 | TRBJ2-1 | TRBV28 | TGTGCCAGCAGCACCGGGACAGCGAGCTCCTACAATGAGCAGTTCTTC | CASSTGTASSYNEQFF
NA | NA | TRBJ2-2 | TRBV7-9 | TGTGCCAGCAGCTTTCTAACAGGGCAGAACACCGGGGAGCTGTTTTTT | CASSFLTGQNTGELFF
NA | TRBD2 | TRBJ2-5 | TRBV5-1 | TGCGCCAGCAGCTTGGGGGCTAGCGGAGCTCATATAGAGACCCAGTACTTC | CASSLGASGAHIETQYF
few | NA | TRBJ1-1 | TRBV9 | TGTGCCAGCAGCGAAAGTCCCAGTTCGAACACTGAAGCTTTCTTT | CASSESPSSNTEAFF
few | TRBD2 | TRBJ2-3 | TRBV4-2 | TGTGCCAGCAGCCAAGATCTTTTGGCGGGAGGGGGGGCAGATACGCAGTATTTT | CASSQDLLAGGGADTQYF
few | NA | TRBJ1-4 | TRBV9 | TGTGCCAGCAGCGTCACAGGGTCCAGCTTTGAAAAACTGTTTTTT | CASSVTGSSFEKLFF
few | TRBD2 | TRBJ2-3 | TRBV11-2 | TGTGCCAGCAGCCTCGGGACTAGCGGGAGAGCAAGCACAGATACGCAGTATTTT | CASSLGTSGRASTDTQYF
NA | TRBD2 | TRBJ2-1 | TRBV28 | TGTGCCAGCAGTTTTGTAGCTAGCGGGCCTGGGCAGTTCTTC | CASSFVASGPGQFF
NA | TRBD2 | TRBJ2-3 | TRBV5-1 | TGCGCCAGCAGCTTGGTTGGACTAGAGCTAAGGGATACGCAGTATTTT | CASSLVGLELRDTQYF
few | NA | TRBJ1-4 | TRBV5-5 | TGTGCCAGCAGCTTGGGTCGACAGATTAATGAAAAACTGTTTTTT | CASSLGRQINEKLFF
few | NA | TRBJ2-5 | TRBV28 | TGTGCCAGCAGTTTTCAGTATCGAGAGACCCAGTACTTC | CASSFQYRETQYF
NA | NA | TRBJ2-7 | TRBV28 | TGTGCCAGCAGTTTGGCCCTAGCTCGGCCTGAGCAGTACTTC | CASSLALARPEQYF
NA | NA | TRBJ1-1 | TRBV11-2 | TGTGCCAGCAGCTTAGATAGGGCAGGCCGGGAAGCTTTCTTT | CASSLDRAGREAFF